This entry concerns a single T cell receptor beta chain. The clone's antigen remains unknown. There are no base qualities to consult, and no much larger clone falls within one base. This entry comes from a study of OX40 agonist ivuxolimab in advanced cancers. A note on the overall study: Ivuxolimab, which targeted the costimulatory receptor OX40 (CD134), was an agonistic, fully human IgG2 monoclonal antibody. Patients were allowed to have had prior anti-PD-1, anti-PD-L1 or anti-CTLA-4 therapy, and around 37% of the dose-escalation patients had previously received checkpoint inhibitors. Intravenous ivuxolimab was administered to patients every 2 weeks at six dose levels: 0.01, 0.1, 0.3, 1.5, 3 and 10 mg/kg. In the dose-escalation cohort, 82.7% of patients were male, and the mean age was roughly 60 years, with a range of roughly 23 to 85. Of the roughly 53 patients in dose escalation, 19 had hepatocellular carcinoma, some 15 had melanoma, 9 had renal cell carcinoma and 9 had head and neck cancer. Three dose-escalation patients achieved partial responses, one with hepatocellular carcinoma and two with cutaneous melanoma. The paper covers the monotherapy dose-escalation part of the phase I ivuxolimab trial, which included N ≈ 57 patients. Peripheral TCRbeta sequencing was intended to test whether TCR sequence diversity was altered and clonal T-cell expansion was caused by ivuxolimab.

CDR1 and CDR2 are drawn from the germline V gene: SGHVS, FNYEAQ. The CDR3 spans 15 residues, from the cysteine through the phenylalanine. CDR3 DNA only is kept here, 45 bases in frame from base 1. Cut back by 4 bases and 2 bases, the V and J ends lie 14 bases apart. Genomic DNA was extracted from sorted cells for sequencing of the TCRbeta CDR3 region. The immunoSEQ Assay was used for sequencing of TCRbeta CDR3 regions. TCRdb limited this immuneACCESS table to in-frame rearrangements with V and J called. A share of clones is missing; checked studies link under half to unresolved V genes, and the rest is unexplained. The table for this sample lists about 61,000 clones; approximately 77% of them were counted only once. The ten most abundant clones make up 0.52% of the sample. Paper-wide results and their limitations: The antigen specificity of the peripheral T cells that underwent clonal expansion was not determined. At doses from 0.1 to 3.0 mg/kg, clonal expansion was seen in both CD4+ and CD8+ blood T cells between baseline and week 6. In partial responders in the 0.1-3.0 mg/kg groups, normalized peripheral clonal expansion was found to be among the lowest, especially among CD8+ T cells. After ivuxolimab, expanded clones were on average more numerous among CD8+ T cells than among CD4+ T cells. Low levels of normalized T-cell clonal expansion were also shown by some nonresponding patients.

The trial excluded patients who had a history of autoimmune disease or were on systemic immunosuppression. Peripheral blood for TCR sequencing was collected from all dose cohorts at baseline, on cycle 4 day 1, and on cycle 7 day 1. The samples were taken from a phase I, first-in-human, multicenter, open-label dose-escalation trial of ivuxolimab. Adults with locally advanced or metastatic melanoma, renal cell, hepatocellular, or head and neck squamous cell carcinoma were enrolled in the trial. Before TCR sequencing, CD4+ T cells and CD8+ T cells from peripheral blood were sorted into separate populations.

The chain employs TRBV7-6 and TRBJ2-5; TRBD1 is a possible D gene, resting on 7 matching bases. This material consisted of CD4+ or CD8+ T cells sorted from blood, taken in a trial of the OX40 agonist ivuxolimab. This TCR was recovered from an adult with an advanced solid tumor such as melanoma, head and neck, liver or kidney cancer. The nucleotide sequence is TGTGCCAGCAGCTCTCTGACAGGGACTCAAGAGACCCAGTACTTC. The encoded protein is CASSSLTGTQETQYF.